This is a list of T cell receptor beta chains from one sample in a study of Ad26.COV2.S vaccination and SARS-CoV-2 variants. The assay was immunoSEQ multiplex PCR, and TCRdb's table has in-frame clones only and misses some. The repertoire includes 320,000 or so clones, 85% to 90% of them detected once, and approximately 5% sits in the top ten. The sequences come from peripheral blood, collected in a trial of Ad26.COV2.S vaccine versus placebo. These receptors were obtained from a person aged 18-60 years who received the Ad26.COV2.S COVID-19 vaccine or a placebo. The CDR3 runs from the conserved cysteine through the conserved F or W. The D gene is left open where the match is weak. Not every row has a clone size; where given, it reads once, few, many or a size class.

d_call | j_call | clone_size | v_call | cdr3_nt | cdr3_aa
- | TRBJ1-5 | - | TRBV7-6 | TGTGCCAGCAGCGCTCAGCAGGGATATCAGCCCCAGCATTTT | CASSAQQGYQPQHF
TRBD1 | TRBJ1-2 | few | TRBV3-1/TRBV3-2 | TGTGCCAGCAGCCAAGGCGGGGACAGATTCTGGGATAGCTACACCTTC | CASSQGGDRFWDSYTF
- | TRBJ2-1 | - | TRBV27 | TGTGCCACCGGGCAGTATGGGGAAGGACAAAATGAGCAGTTCTTC | CATGQYGEGQNEQFF
- | TRBJ1-4 | - | TRBV30 | TGTGCCTGGAGGGGCGCCGTCCGGGAAAAACTGTTTTTT | CAWRGAVREKLFF
TRBD1 | TRBJ1-4 | - | TRBV5-1 | TGCGCCAGCAGCCCTGGGGGACAGACTAATGAAAAACTGTTTTTT | CASSPGGQTNEKLFF
TRBD1 | TRBJ1-2 | once | TRBV6-5 | TGTGCCAGCACCATCGACAGGGGACAGGGTGGCTACACCTTC | CASTIDRGQGGYTF
TRBD2 | TRBJ2-1 | - | TRBV15 | TGTGCCACCTCCCCTGGGGGACTAGCGGGAGGGGGGAATGAGCAGTTCTTC | CATSPGGLAGGGNEQFF
- | TRBJ1-1 | - | TRBV11-1 | TGTGCCAGCAGCTCCTTTCGACCCCTTAACACTGAAGCTTTCTTT | CASSSFRPLNTEAFF
- | TRBJ1-5 | - | TRBV16 | TGTGCCAGCAGCGCCCTGGTCGGTCAGCCCCAGCATTTT | CASSALVGQPQHF
- | TRBJ1-1 | - | TRBV18 | TGTGCCAGCTCACGAGAAGGGGTTGGGACTGAAGCTTTCTTT | CASSREGVGTEAFF
- | TRBJ2-1 | - | TRBV7-2 | TGTGCCAGCAGCTTAGCGACAGCGTTCGAGCAGTTCTTC | CASSLATAFEQFF
- | TRBJ1-3 | - | TRBV27 | TGTGCCAGCAGTTCGGGGGGTCACTCTGGAAACACCATATATTTT | CASSSGGHSGNTIYF
- | TRBJ1-1 | - | TRBV5-1 | TGCGCCAGCAGCCGTGAGGGGAACACTGAAGCTTTCTTT | CASSREGNTEAFF
TRBD1 | TRBJ1-2 | few | TRBV30 | TGTGCCTGGAGCGACAGGGGACCGCCGGTATTTGTTACCTTC | CAWSDRGPPVFVTF
- | TRBJ1-5 | once | TRBV6-6 | TGTGCCAGCGGCCACAGGGCGGAAGCTCAGCCCCAGCATTTT | CASGHRAEAQPQHF
TRBD2 | TRBJ2-1 | - | TRBV6-5 | TGTGCCAGCAGTTACGGGACTAGCGGCGAGCAGTTCTTC | CASSYGTSGEQFF
- | TRBJ1-1 | few | TRBV4-3 | TGCGCCAGCAGCCAAGGGGAAGGCACAGGGAACACTGAAGCTTTCTTT | CASSQGEGTGNTEAFF
TRBD2 | TRBJ2-2 | - | TRBV7-3 | TGTGCCAGCAGCTCGACTGGACTAGCGGGAGGTCTGGGCACCGGGGAGCTGTTTTTT | CASSSTGLAGGLGTGELFF
- | TRBJ1-5 | - | TRBV6-2/TRBV6-3 | TGTGCCAGCACCCCAGAAGGGGGGCCATATAGCAATCAGCCCCAGCATTTT | CASTPEGGPYSNQPQHF
- | TRBJ1-4 | - | TRBV20-1 | TGCAGTGCTAGTTCGGGCGGAAATGAAAAACTGTTTTTT | CSASSGGNEKLFF